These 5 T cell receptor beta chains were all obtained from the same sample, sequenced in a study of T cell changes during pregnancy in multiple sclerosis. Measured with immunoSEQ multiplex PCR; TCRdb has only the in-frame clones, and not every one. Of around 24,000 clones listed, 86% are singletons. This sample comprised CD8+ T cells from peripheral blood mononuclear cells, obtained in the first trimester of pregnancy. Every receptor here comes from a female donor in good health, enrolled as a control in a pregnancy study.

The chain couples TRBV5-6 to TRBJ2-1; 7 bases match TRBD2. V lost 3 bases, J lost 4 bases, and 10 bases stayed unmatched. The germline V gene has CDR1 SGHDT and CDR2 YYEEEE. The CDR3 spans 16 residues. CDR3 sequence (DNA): TGTGCCAGCAGCTCCGGCCCGGGGGGAGAGTACAATGAGCAGTTCTTC. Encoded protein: CASSSGPGGEYNEQFF.

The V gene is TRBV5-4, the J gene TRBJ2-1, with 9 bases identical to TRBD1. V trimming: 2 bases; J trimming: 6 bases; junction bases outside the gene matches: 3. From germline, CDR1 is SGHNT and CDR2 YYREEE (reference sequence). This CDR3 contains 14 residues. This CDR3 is CASSLDRGGNEQFF. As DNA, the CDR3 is TGTGCCAGCAGCTTAGACAGGGGGGGCAATGAGCAGTTCTTC.

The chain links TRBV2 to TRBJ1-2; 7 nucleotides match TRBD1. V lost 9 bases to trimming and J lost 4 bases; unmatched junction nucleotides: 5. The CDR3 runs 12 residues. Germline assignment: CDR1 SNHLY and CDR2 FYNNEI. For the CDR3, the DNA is TGTGCCAGTTCCGGGACAGTCTATGGCTACACCTTC. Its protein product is CASSGTVYGYTF.

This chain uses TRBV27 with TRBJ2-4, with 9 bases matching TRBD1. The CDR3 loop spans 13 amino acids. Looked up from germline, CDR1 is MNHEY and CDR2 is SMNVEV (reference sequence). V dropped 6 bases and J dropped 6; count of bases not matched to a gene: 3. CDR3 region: CASSQTGGNIQYF. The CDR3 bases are TGTGCCAGCAGCCAGACAGGGGGAAACATTCAGTACTTC.

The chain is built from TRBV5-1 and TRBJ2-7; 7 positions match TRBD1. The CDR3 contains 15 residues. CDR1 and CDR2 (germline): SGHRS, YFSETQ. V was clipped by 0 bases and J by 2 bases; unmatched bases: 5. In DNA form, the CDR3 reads TGCGCCAGCAGCTTGGAGACAGGGAGCGCCTACGAGCAGTACTTC. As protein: CASSLETGSAYEQYF.